Detailed here is one T cell receptor (beta chain). The sample comes from a study of blood T cell repertoires in COVID-19. Here immunoSEQ multiplex PCR was the method, and the copy in TCRdb shows in-frame clones only, minus some. The data hold more than 65,000 clones, with about 70% observed a single time. Sequencing was carried out using peripheral blood. The sequence came from a woman in her 70s with acute or convalescent COVID-19.

The CDR3 coding sequence is TGCGCCAGCAGCTTGGCGGGGACAGGGGGCGGCTATGGCTACACCTTC. It encodes CASSLAGTGGGYGYTF. This chain joins TRBV5-1 and TRBJ1-2; the match to TRBD1 covers 12 bases. From germline, CDR1 is SGHRS and CDR2 YFSETQ. The junction had 4 bases not matched to a gene; V was cut back by 0 bases and J by 4 bases. This CDR3 is 16 amino acids long.